These 24 T cell receptor beta chains were all obtained from the same sample, sequenced in a study of shared clonotypes between healthy human individuals. Sequencing used immunoSEQ multiplex PCR; TCRdb keeps in-frame clones, though not all of them. The sample lists some 1,100,000 clones, 75% to 80% occurring once. Specimen: memory CD4+ T cells from PBMCs. This sample's subset: CD45RA-negative fraction. The receptor set was obtained from a young man in good health. Some clones in this sample may be carry-over from other donors' samples.

The DNA of the CDR3 is TGTGCCAGCAGCTTAGCGTTAGGGACAAATGATGAGCAGTTCTTC. Protein: CASSLALGTNDEQFF. The chain has TRBV7-7 and TRBJ2-1, with a possible D match to TRBD1 (6 bases). Trimming removed 0 bases from V and 8 bases from J, with 14 bases in between. From germline, CDR1 is SSHAT and CDR2 FNYEAQ (reference sequence). This CDR3 is 15 amino acids long.

This clone has only a few counts. The same CDR3 arises from other DNA sequences in this sample as well. The chain couples TRBV2 to TRBJ2-3; perhaps TRBD2 as D (6 bases). Germline loops: CDR1 SNHLY, CDR2 FYNNEI. The V end was cut by 1 base, the J end by 1 base, with 6 bases between. This CDR3 has 14 amino acids. Here the CDR3 DNA reads TGTGCCAGCAGTGAAGGGGGGGGCACAGATACGCAGTATTTT. Its protein is CASSEGGGTDTQYF. The full variable domain, rest sourced from reference TRBV2 and TRBJ2-3, is EPEVTQTPSHQVTQMGQEVILRCVPISNHLYFYWYRQILGQKVEFLVSFYNNEISEKSEIFDDQFSVERPDGSNFTLKIRSTKLEDSAMYFCASSEGGGTDTQYFGPGTRLTVL.

Here the CDR3 DNA reads TGCGCCAGCAGCCAAGACGGCCGTAGGGAGACCCAGTACTTC. Its translation: CASSQDGRRETQYF. The chain is built from TRBV4-1 and TRBJ2-5, with unresolved D. Germline-derived CDR1 and CDR2 are MGHRA and YSYEKL. This CDR3 contains 14 residues. The V gene lost 0 bases and the J gene lost 5 bases, with 10 bases spanning the gap.

Points on this clone: One end of the junction does not line up with germline, which may come from a read error. V is TRBV2 and J is TRBJ2-2; 9 bases map to TRBD2. CDR1 and CDR2 (germline): SNHLY, FYNNEI. The CDR3 contains 14 residues. CDR3 residues: CASREAGGTGELFF. The DNA for the CDR3 is TGTGCCAGCAGGGAAGCGGGGGGTACCGGGGAGCTGTTTTTT.

The chain links TRBV6-5 to TRBJ2-7; no definite D call. The CDR3 length is 13 residues. Trimming stripped 5 bases from V and 6 bases from J, with 14 bases between. Germline V gives CDR1 MNHEY, CDR2 SVGAGI. CDR3 region: CASSVVKDGEQYF. The CDR3 nucleotides read TGTGCCAGCAGTGTAGTTAAAGATGGCGAGCAGTACTTC.

The CDR3 DNA is TGTGCCAGCAGACCTTCAGGGGGCCGGGGCTACACCTTC. Its protein is CASRPSGGRGYTF. The chain uses TRBV7-2 and TRBJ1-2; 8 nucleotides match TRBD1. Germline lookup yields CDR1 SGHTA and CDR2 FQGNSA. J lost 8 bases, V lost 6 bases, and 8 bases had no gene match. The CDR3 is 13 residues long.

The chain is built from TRBV28 and TRBJ2-1; 8 bases fit TRBD2. With V trimmed by 6 bases and J by 2 bases, 6 bases remained unmatched. Germline V CDR1 and CDR2: MDHEN, SYDVKM. The CDR3 spans 15 residues. As DNA, the CDR3 is TGTGCCAGCAGGCCGGGCGGGGGGCCCTACAATGAGCAGTTCTTC. Residues: CASRPGGGPYNEQFF. Variable domain in full (rest from reference TRBV28 and TRBJ2-1): DVKVTQSSRYLVKRTGEKVFLECVQDMDHENMFWYRQDPGLGLRLIYFSYDVKMKEKGDIPEGYSVSREKKERFSLILESASTNQTSMYLCASRPGGGPYNEQFFGPGTRLTVL.

The V call is TRBV7-9, the J call TRBJ2-1; D tentatively fits TRBD1 or TRBD2 (5 bases each). The CDR3 has 12 amino acids. V dropped 8 bases and J dropped 6 bases, with 11 bases sitting between them. The germline V gene has CDR1 SEHNR and CDR2 FQNEAQ (reference sequence). The CDR3 sequence: CASGTSINEQFF. CDR3 nucleotides: TGTGCCAGCGGGACCTCCATCAATGAGCAGTTCTTC.

This chain joins TRBV11-1 and TRBJ1-6; D unresolved. The V gene lost 5 bases and the J gene lost 5 bases, with 16 bases spanning the gap. The CDR3 totals 16 residues. The V gene's germline CDR1 is SGHAT and CDR2 FQDESV (reference sequence). CDR3 protein: CASSAHGLLNNSPLHF. The CDR3 DNA follows: TGTGCCAGCAGCGCCCACGGACTGCTTAATAATTCACCCCTCCACTTT.

The V and J genes are TRBV2 and TRBJ1-2, with D unclear. This CDR3 is built from 12 residues. From germline, CDR1 is SNHLY and CDR2 FYNNEI. With 7 bases removed from V and 5 bases from J, the gap between germline ends came to 11 bases. CDR3 residues: CASTLGVYGYTF. CDR3 nucleotides: TGTGCCAGCACCCTCGGGGTATATGGCTACACCTTC. Full variable domain (remainder filled in from reference TRBV2 and TRBJ1-2): EPEVTQTPSHQVTQMGQEVILRCVPISNHLYFYWYRQILGQKVEFLVSFYNNEISEKSEIFDDQFSVERPDGSNFTLKIRSTKLEDSAMYFCASTLGVYGYTFGSGTRLTVV.

The rearrangement uses TRBV5-8 and TRBJ1-3; possible D gene TRBD1, 6 bases. The length of the CDR3 is 15 residues. Germline V gives CDR1 SGHTS, CDR2 YDEGEE. Deletions cut 2 bases from V and 0 bases from J, with 9 bases between. Written as DNA, the CDR3 is TGTGCCAGCAGCTTAGCAGGGGACTCTGGAAACACCATATATTTT. Its translation: CASSLAGDSGNTIYF.

V gene TRBV5-1 combines with J gene TRBJ2-1; D not resolved. The CDR3 extends over 15 amino acids. V was cut by 0 bases and J by 4 bases, with 11 bases left in between. Germline V lookup: CDR1 SGHRS, CDR2 YFSETQ. The CDR3 is CASSLAAALYNEQFF. In DNA, the CDR3 is TGCGCCAGCAGCTTGGCGGCAGCCTTATACAATGAGCAGTTCTTC. Variable domain in full (rest from reference TRBV5-1 and TRBJ2-1): KAGVTQTPRYLIKTRGQQVTLSCSPISGHRSVSWYQQTPGQGLQFLFEYFSETQRNKGNFPGRFSGRQFSNSRSEMNVSTLELGDSALYLCASSLAAALYNEQFFGPGTRLTVL.

The chain links TRBV2 to TRBJ1-2; TRBD1 might be the D (5 bases). The ends were cut back, 5 bases at V and 1 base at J, with 17 bases in the middle. Germline-derived CDR1 and CDR2 are SNHLY and FYNNEI. CDR3 size: 16 residues. The CDR3 DNA reads TGTGCCAGCAGTTACTCGACAGACCACTATAACTATGGCTACACCTTC. Translation: CASSYSTDHYNYGYTF.

The gene calls are TRBV7-3 and TRBJ2-1; TRBD2 aligns across 8 bases. The CDR3 length is 15 residues. The V and J ends lost 2 bases and 0 bases, in that order; junction bases with no gene match: 0. Germline V CDR1 and CDR2: SGHTA, FQGTGA. The CDR3 DNA reads as TGTGCCAGCAGCTTAGGGACTAGCTCCTACAATGAGCAGTTCTTC. This gives the protein CASSLGTSSYNEQFF. Full variable domain (rest looked up from reference TRBV7-3 and TRBJ2-1): GAGVSQTPSNKVTEKGKYVELRCDPISGHTALYWYRQSLGQGPEFLIYFQGTGAADDSGLPNDRFFAVRPEGSVSTLKIQRTERGDSAVYLCASSLGTSSYNEQFFGPGTRLTVL.

The rearrangement uses TRBV15 and TRBJ2-3; no clear D gene. This CDR3 is built from 12 residues. Germline lookup yields CDR1 LNHNV and CDR2 YYDKDF (reference sequence). V lost 3 bases and J lost 3, with 4 bases in between. The chain's CDR3 is CATSSGTDTQYF. The CDR3 DNA is TGTGCCACCAGCAGCGGAACAGATACGCAGTATTTT.

The chain carries TRBV30 and TRBJ2-7; 8 bases align to TRBD1. The CDR3 has 13 residues. The V and J ends lost 0 bases and 6 bases, in that order; junction bases with no gene match: 4. In germline, CDR1 is GTSNPN, CDR2 SVGIG (reference sequence). The DNA of the CDR3 is TGTGCCTGGAGTGTTAACAGGGGGACCGAGCAGTACTTC. Translating gives CAWSVNRGTEQYF.

The gene calls are TRBV9 and TRBJ2-3; TRBD2 matches at 13 bases. The CDR3 covers 18 residues. V dropped 2 bases and J dropped 5; count of bases not matched to a gene: 11. CDR1 is SGDLS, CDR2 YYNGEE, per germline. The CDR3 is CASSVGLAGDFSRDTQYF. In nucleotides, the CDR3 is TGTGCCAGCAGCGTCGGACTAGCGGGAGATTTTTCGAGAGATACGCAGTATTTT. Based on the CDR3 plus reference TRBV9 and TRBJ2-3, the full variable domain is DSGVTQTPKHLITATGQRVTLRCSPRSGDLSVYWYQQSLDQGLQFLIQYYNGEERAKGNILERFSAQQFPDLHSELNLSSLELGDSALYFCASSVGLAGDFSRDTQYFGPGTRLTVL.

V and J are TRBV28 and TRBJ2-1; D is unclear. V gave up 1 base and J gave up 1 base, with 14 bases separating them. The CDR3 is 17 residues long. Per germline, CDR1 MDHEN and CDR2 SYDVKM. CDR3 sequence reads: CASSLSSLGSSYNEQFF. The CDR3 coding sequence is TGTGCCAGCAGTTTATCCTCGCTAGGGTCATCCTACAATGAGCAGTTCTTC.

This chain's CDR3 is CASTFRGGTYEQYF. Here the CDR3 DNA reads TGTGCCAGCACTTTCAGAGGGGGAACCTACGAGCAGTACTTC. The chain links TRBV5-8 to TRBJ2-7, with a possible D match to TRBD1 (6 bases). The CDR3 has 14 amino acids. Trimming pared 6 bases from V and 2 bases from J, leaving 15 bases between. From germline, CDR1 is SGHTS and CDR2 YDEGEE.

The chain joins TRBV28 to TRBJ1-5; 7 nucleotides match TRBD1. The germline V gene has CDR1 MDHEN and CDR2 SYDVKM. This CDR3 comprises 17 residues. V shed 6 bases, J shed 2 bases, and the junction held 13 bases outside the gene matches. CDR3 in DNA: TGTGCCAGCAGCCAACGGACAGGACGGGTACGCAATCAGCCCCAGCATTTT. The encoded protein is CASSQRTGRVRNQPQHF.

The chain employs TRBV5-6 and TRBJ2-7; the D call may be TRBD1 or TRBD2 (6 bases each). Trimming removed 4 bases at V and 5 bases at J, with 16 bases between. This CDR3 is built from 14 residues. Germline V gene sequence: CDR1 SGHDT, CDR2 YYEEEE. Here the CDR3 reads CASSHDGRGHEQYF. DNA of the CDR3: TGTGCCAGCAGCCATGACGGACGGGGGCACGAGCAGTACTTC.

The rearrangement joins TRBV4-2 to TRBJ2-1; 10 nucleotides agree with TRBD2. The junction had 2 bases not matched to a gene; V was cut back by 4 bases and J by 2 bases. CDR3 length equals 15 residues. Per the germline V gene, CDR1 is LGHNA and CDR2 is YNFKEQ. The CDR3 nucleotides read TGTGCCAGCAGCCGGACTAGCGGAACCTACAATGAGCAGTTCTTC. Residues: CASSRTSGTYNEQFF.

The rearrangement uses TRBV9 and TRBJ2-1; 15 nucleotides agree with TRBD2. From germline, CDR1 is SGDLS and CDR2 YYNGEE. The CDR3 spans 17 residues. V dropped 3 bases and J dropped 9; count of bases not matched to a gene: 10. CDR3 DNA sequence: TGTGCCAGCAGCGCAGTGGGACTAGCGGGAGGTGTCAGTGAGCAGTTCTTC. Its translation: CASSAVGLAGGVSEQFF.

This clone has only a few counts. The chain recombines TRBV6-5 with TRBJ1-5; a weak D match, TRBD1 (5 bases). The CDR3 loop spans 15 amino acids. The germline CDR1 and CDR2 sequences are MNHEY and SVGAGI. V lost 6 bases and J 4 bases, leaving 16 bases between the germline ends. The CDR3 loop is CASRPGPGSNQPQHF. The DNA for the CDR3 is TGTGCCAGCAGACCGGGGCCAGGCAGTAATCAGCCCCAGCATTTT.